This T cell receptor (beta chain) was observed in a study of blood T cell repertoires in COVID-19. Study in general: COVID-19 samples collected from the United States, Italy and Spain covered acute and convalescent phases.

The table came from immunoSEQ multiplex PCR; TCRdb's copy has only in-frame clones and leaves some out. The sample has a few hundred thousand clones; roughly 90% are singletons. Followed over time, Seattle patients had been enrolled while infection was active. V lost 0 bases, J lost 3 bases, and 9 bases lay in between. This CDR3 is built from 14 residues. Germline values: CDR1 SGHDT, CDR2 YYEEEE. This clonotype originated in a woman in her sixties with COVID-19, enrolled during active disease. V and J are TRBV5-6 and TRBJ1-1; D gene ambiguous. The specimen sequenced was peripheral blood. This CDR3 reads CASSLVGVDTEAFF. The CDR3 DNA sequence: TGTGCCAGCAGCTTGGTCGGGGTCGACACTGAAGCTTTCTTT.